These 5 T cell receptor beta chains share one sample of origin, sequenced in a study of T-cell reconstitution after alpha-beta-depleted transplantation in children. As it was prepared, the TCRbeta library received unique molecular identifiers. Each CDR3 protein gets one entry after TCRdb re-called the PCR reads with MiXCR. The sample holds about a million distinct CDR3 sequences, about 30% seen once. Sequences were derived from PBMCs, mostly from graft donor cells, sampled 360 days after TCRalphabeta/CD19-depleted stem cell transplant. Source of these receptors: a boy under three years old who had a stem cell transplant for SCID, so the T cells may come from the graft donor.

The gene calls are TRBV6-1 and TRBJ2-6; D is ambiguous. Looked up from germline, CDR1 is MNHNS and CDR2 is SASEGT. This CDR3 spans 16 amino acids. Between the trimmed V and J ends, which lost 6 bases and 0 bases, there was a span of 12 bases. In DNA form, the CDR3 reads TGTGCCAGCAGCCCTAGTCCCCGCTCTGGGGCCAACGTCCTGACTTTC. Amino acids: CASSPSPRSGANVLTF.

This clonotype has only a few counts. The chain combines TRBV6-5 with TRBJ2-2, with D tentatively TRBD1 (5 bases). From germline, CDR1 is MNHEY and CDR2 SVGAGI. The CDR3 sequence is 17 residues long. Trimming removed 0 bases from V and 0 bases from J, with 11 bases in between. As DNA, the CDR3 is TGTGCCAGCAGTTACTCTAGACAGTCCGCGAACACCGGGGAGCTGTTTTTT. Translation: CASSYSRQSANTGELFF.

This chain joins TRBV12-3 or TRBV12-4 and TRBJ1-5; D unresolved. The CDR3 runs 13 residues. Trimming removed 6 bases from V and 7 bases from J, with 13 bases in between. The CDR3 spells CASRWTAGQPQHF. The CDR3 DNA is TGTGCCAGCAGGTGGACCGCCGGCCAGCCCCAGCATTTT.

The chain joins TRBV6-5 to TRBJ1-2; D not certain. The CDR3 length is 14 residues. Trimming pared 0 bases from V and 5 bases from J, leaving 10 bases between. Germline CDR1 MNHEY, CDR2 SVGAGI. In DNA, the CDR3 is TGTGCCAGCAGTTACTCATTTGGATCTTATGGCTACACCTTC. It codes for CASSYSFGSYGYTF.

A few counts support this clonotype. The chain uses TRBV15 and TRBJ2-7; D call uncertain. CDR1 is LNHNV and CDR2 is YYDKDF in the germline V gene (reference sequence). The CDR3 runs 16 residues. The germline V and J ends were trimmed by 2 bases and 3 bases, with 17 bases remaining between them. CDR3 nucleotide sequence: TGTGCCACCAGCAGACACCTGCTGGGTAGGGTCTACGAGCAGTACTTC. Its translation: CATSRHLLGRVYEQYF.